This T cell receptor beta chain appears in the sequencing data of a study of T cells in Graves' hyperthyroidism and ophthalmopathy. The investigators amplified TCR beta CDR3 regions from RNA transcripts. RT-PCR in the first round (using the HTBI primer set) targeted the TCR CDR3. MiXCR was run by TCRdb on the multiplex PCR reads, yielding one entry per CDR3 protein. The table shows roughly 510,000 distinct CDR3 sequences, with 20% occurring only once. The CDR3 extends over 14 amino acids. V gave up 2 bases and J gave up 1 base; unmatched junction bases: 2. CDR1 is GTSNPN, CDR2 SVGIG, per germline (reference sequence).

This chain connects TRBV30 to TRBJ1-1; 9 bases map to TRBD1. The sequenced sample consisted of blood. The TCR sequence derives from a man aged 18 to 29 with Graves' hyperthyroidism. The CDR3 DNA is TGTGCCTGGAGTAAGACAGGGGGGAACACTGAAGCTTTCTTT. Residues: CAWSKTGGNTEAFF.